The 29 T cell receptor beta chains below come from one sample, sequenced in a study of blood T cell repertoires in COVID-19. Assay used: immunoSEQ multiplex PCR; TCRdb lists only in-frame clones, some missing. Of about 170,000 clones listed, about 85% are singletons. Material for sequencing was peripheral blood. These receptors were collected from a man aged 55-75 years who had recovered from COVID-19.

The CDR3 is CASKSRILMNTEAFF. The CDR3 DNA sequence: TGTGCCAGCAAATCCAGGATACTCATGAACACTGAAGCTTTCTTT. V and J are TRBV2 and TRBJ1-1; no firm D call. Germline V gene data show CDR1 as SNHLY and CDR2 as FYNNEI. The CDR3 totals 15 residues. V was cut by 7 bases and J by 0 bases, with 15 bases left in between.

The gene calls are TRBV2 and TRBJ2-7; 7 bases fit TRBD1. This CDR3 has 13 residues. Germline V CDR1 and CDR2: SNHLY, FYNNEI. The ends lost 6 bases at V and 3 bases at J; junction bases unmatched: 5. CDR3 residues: CASRDREFYEQYF. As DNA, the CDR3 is TGTGCCAGCAGAGACAGGGAATTCTACGAGCAGTACTTC.

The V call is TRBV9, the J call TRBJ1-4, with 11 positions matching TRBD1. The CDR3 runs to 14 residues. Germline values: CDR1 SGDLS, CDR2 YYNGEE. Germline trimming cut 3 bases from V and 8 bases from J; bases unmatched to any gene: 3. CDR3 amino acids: CASSAGTGGEKLFF. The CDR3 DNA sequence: TGTGCCAGCAGCGCCGGGACAGGGGGAGAAAAACTGTTTTTT.

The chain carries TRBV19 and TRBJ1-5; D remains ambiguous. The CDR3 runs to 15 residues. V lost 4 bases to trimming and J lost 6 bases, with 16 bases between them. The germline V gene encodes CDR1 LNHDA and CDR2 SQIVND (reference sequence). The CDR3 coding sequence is TGTGCCAGTAGTACTCTCGATCCCCTGAGTCAGCCCCAGCATTTT. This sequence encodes CASSTLDPLSQPQHF.

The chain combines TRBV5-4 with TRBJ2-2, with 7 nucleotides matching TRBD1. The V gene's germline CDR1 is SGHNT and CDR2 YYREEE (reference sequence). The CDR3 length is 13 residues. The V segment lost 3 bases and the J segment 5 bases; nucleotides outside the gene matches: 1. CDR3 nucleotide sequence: TGTGCCAGCAGCTGGGACAGTACCGGGGAGCTGTTTTTT. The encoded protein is CASSWDSTGELFF.

Here the CDR3 reads CATSDPRGLGETQYF. CDR3 in DNA: TGTGCCACCAGTGATCCCAGGGGGCTGGGGGAGACCCAGTACTTC. V usage is TRBV24-1 and J usage is TRBJ2-5; 8 bases are shared with TRBD1. CDR1 is KGHDR, CDR2 SFDVKD, per germline. There are 15 residues in the CDR3. V lost 3 bases to trimming and J lost 5 bases; unmatched junction nucleotides: 7.

The CDR3, as DNA: TGTGCCAGCATTGCACAAGGCTACACCTTC. Its translation is CASIAQGYTF. The chain carries TRBV2 and TRBJ1-2; D is unclear. Trimming took off 7 bases at V and 8 bases at J, with 8 bases between the two ends. This CDR3 is 10 amino acids long. The germline V gene has CDR1 SNHLY and CDR2 FYNNEI.

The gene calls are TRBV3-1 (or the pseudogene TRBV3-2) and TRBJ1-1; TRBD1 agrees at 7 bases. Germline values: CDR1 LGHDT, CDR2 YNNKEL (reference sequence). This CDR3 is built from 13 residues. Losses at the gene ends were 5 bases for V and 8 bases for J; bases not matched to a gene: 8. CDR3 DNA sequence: TGTGCCAGCAGCTCGTCAGGGGGGTACGAAGCTTTCTTT. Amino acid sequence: CASSSSGGYEAFF.

The CDR3 DNA is TGTGCCAGCAGCTTATCGGAGGGGGCCGGCAGATCACCCCTCCACTTT. The encoded protein is CASSLSEGAGRSPLHF. The chain employs TRBV11-2 and TRBJ1-6; 7 bases align to TRBD1. Germline CDR1 SGHAT, CDR2 FQNNGV. The CDR3 is 16 residues long. V dropped 2 bases and J dropped 10; count of bases not matched to a gene: 11.

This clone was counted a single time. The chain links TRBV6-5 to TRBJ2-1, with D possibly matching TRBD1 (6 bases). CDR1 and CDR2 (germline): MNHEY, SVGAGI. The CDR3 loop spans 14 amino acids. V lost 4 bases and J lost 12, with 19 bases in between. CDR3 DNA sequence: TGTGCCAGCAGTTTAGATCCCGGGGCCAGGGGGCAGTTCTTC. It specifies CASSLDPGARGQFF.

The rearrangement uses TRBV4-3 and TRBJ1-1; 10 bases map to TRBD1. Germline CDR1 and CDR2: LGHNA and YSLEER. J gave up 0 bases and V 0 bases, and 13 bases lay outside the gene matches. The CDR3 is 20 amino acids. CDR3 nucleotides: TGCGCCAGCAGCCAAGACCTATCCGGGACAGGGGAATATATGAACACTGAAGCTTTCTTT. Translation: CASSQDLSGTGEYMNTEAFF.

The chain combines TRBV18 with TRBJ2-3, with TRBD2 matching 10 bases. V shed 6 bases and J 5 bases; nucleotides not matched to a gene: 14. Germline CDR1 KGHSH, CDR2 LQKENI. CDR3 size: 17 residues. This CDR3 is CASSARRSGGARDTQYF. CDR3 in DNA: TGTGCCAGCTCGGCACGGAGAAGCGGGGGGGCTAGAGATACGCAGTATTTT.

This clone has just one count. The CDR3 reads CASSLLTPRAGGSTDTQYF. Here the CDR3 DNA reads TGTGCCAGCAGCCTCCTTACCCCTCGAGCGGGGGGTAGCACAGATACGCAGTATTTT. The chain is built from TRBV7-9 and TRBJ2-3; the match to TRBD2 covers 9 bases. There are 19 residues in the CDR3. Trimming removed 5 bases from V and 0 bases from J; junction bases left unmatched: 15. Germline V gene sequence: CDR1 SEHNR, CDR2 FQNEAQ (reference sequence).

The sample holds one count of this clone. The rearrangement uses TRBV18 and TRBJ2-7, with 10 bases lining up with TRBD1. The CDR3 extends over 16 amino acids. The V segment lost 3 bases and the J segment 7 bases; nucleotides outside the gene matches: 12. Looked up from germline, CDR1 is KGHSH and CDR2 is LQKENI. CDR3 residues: CASSPTAIGTGDEQYF. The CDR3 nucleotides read TGTGCCAGCTCACCTACTGCTATTGGGACAGGGGATGAGCAGTACTTC.

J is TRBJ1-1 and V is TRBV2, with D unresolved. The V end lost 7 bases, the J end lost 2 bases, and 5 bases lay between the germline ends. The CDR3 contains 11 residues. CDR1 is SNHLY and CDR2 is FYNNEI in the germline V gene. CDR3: CASTGNTEAFF. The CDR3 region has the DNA TGTGCCAGCACGGGTAACACTGAAGCTTTCTTT.

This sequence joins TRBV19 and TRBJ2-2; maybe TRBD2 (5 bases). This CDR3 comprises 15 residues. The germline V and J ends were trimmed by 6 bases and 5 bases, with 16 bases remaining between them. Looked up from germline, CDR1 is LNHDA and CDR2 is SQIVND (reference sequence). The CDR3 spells CASRGLGEGTGELFF. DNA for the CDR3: TGTGCCAGTAGAGGCCTCGGGGAAGGGACCGGGGAGCTGTTTTTT. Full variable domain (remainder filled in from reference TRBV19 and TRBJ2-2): DGGITQSPKYLFRKEGQNVTLSCEQNLNHDAMYWYRQDPGQGLRLIYYSQIVNDFQKGDIAEGYSVSREKKESFPLTVTSAQKNPTAFYLCASRGLGEGTGELFFGEGSRLTVL.

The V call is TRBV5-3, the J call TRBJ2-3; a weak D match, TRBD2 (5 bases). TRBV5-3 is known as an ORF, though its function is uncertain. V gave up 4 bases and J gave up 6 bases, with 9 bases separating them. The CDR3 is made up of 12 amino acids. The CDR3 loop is CARSVRRDTQYF. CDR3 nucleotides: TGTGCCAGAAGCGTCAGGAGGGATACGCAGTATTTT.

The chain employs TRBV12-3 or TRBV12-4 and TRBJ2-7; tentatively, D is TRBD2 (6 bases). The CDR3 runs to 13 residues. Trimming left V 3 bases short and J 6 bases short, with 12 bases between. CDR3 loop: CASSFRQGLEQYF. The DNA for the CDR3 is TGTGCCAGCAGTTTCAGGCAGGGACTCGAGCAGTACTTC.

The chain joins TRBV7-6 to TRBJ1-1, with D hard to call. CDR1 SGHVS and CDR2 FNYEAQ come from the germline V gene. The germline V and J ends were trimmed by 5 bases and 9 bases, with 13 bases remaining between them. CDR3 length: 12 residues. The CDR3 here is CASSTLGGQAFF. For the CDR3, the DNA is TGTGCCAGCAGCACCCTCGGAGGGCAAGCTTTCTTT.

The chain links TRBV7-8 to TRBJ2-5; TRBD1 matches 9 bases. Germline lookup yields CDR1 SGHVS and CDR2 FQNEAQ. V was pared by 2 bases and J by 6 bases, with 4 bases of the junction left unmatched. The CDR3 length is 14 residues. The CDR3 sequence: CASSLRDRVKTQYF. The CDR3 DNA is TGTGCCAGCAGCTTAAGGGACAGGGTAAAGACCCAGTACTTC.

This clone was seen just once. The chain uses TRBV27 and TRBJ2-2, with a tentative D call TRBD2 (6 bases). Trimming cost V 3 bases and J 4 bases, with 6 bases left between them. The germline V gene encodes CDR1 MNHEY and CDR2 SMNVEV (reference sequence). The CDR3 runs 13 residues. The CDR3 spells CASSLGGTGELFF. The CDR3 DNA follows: TGTGCCAGCAGTTTGGGGGGCACCGGGGAGCTGTTTTTT.

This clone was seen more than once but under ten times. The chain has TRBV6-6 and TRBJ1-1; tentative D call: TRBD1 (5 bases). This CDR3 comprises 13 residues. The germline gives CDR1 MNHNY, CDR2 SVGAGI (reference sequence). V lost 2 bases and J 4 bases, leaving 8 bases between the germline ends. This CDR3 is CASSYKGSTEAFF. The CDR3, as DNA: TGTGCCAGCAGTTACAAGGGGTCCACTGAAGCTTTCTTT.

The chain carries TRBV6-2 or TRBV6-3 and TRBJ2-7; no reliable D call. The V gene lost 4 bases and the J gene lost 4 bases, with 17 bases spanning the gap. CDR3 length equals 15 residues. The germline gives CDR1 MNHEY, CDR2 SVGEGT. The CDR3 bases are TGTGCCAGCAGTTTCCACACCGGGTCGAGTTACGAGCAGTACTTC. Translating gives CASSFHTGSSYEQYF.

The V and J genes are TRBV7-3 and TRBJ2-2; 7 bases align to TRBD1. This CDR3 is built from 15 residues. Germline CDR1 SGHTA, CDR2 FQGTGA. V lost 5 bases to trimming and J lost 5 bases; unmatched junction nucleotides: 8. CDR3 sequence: CASSPGTAGTGELFF. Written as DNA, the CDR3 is TGTGCCAGCAGCCCCGGGACAGCTGGAACCGGGGAGCTGTTTTTT.

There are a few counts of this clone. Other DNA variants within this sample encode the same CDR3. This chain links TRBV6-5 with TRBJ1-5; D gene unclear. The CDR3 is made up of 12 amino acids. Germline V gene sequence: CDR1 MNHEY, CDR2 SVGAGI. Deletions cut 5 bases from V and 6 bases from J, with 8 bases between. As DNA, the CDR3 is TGTGCCAGCAGTCCTCCCGGTCAGCCCCAGCATTTT. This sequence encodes CASSPPGQPQHF.

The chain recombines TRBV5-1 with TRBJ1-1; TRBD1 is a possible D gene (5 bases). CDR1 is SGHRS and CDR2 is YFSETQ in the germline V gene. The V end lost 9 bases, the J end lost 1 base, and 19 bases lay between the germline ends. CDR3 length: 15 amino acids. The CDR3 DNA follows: TGCGCCATACATCCCAGGGACGGGGGGAACACTGAAGCTTTCTTT. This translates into CAIHPRDGGNTEAFF. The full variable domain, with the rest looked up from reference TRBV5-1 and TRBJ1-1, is KAGVTQTPRYLIKTRGQQVTLSCSPISGHRSVSWYQQTPGQGLQFLFEYFSETQRNKGNFPGRFSGRQFSNSRSEMNVSTLELGDSALYLCAIHPRDGGNTEAFFGQGTRLTVV.

CDR3 bases: TGTGCCAGTAGTATCAGCGACGGCTCCTACGAGCAGTACTTC. This gives the protein CASSISDGSYEQYF. The chain has TRBV19 and TRBJ2-7; D is ambiguous. The length of the CDR3 is 14 residues. Trimming took 3 bases from V and 0 from J, leaving 9 bases between them. The germline V gene encodes CDR1 LNHDA and CDR2 SQIVND (reference sequence). Full variable domain (rest looked up from reference TRBV19 and TRBJ2-7): DGGITQSPKYLFRKEGQNVTLSCEQNLNHDAMYWYRQDPGQGLRLIYYSQIVNDFQKGDIAEGYSVSREKKESFPLTVTSAQKNPTAFYLCASSISDGSYEQYFGPGTRLTVT.

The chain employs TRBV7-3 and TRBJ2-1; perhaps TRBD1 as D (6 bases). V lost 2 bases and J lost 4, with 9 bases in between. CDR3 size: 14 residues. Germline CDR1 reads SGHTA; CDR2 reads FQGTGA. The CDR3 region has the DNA TGTGCCAGCAGCTTACAGGGGTCATACAATGAGCAGTTCTTC. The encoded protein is CASSLQGSYNEQFF.

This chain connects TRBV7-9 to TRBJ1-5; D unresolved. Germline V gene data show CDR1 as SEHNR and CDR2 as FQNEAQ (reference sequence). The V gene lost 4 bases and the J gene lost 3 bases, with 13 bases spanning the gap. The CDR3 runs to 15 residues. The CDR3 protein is CASSSNGELNQPQHF. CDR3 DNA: TGTGCCAGCAGCTCAAATGGTGAGCTCAATCAGCCCCAGCATTTT.